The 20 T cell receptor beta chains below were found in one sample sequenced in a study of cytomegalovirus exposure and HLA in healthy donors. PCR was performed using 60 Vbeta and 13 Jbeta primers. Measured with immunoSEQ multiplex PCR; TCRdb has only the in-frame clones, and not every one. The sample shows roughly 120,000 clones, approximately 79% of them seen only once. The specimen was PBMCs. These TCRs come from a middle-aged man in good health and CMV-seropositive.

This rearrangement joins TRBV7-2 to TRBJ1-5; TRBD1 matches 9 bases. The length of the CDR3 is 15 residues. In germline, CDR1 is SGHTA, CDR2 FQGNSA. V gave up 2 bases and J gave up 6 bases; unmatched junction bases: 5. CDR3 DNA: TGTGCCAGCAGCTTAACAGGGGGCGACGTTCAGCCCCAGCATTTT. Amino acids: CASSLTGGDVQPQHF.

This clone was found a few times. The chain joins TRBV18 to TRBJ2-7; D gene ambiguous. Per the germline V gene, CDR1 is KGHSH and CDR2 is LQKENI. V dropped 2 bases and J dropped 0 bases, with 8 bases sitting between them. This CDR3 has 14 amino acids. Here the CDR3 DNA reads TGTGCCAGCTCACCAGTAGAAGACTCCTACGAGCAGTACTTC. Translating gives CASSPVEDSYEQYF.

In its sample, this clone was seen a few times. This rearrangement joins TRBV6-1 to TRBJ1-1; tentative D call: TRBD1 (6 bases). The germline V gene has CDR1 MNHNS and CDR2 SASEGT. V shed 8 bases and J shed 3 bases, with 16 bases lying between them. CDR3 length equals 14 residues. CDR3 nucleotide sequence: TGTGCCAGCCGCCTGACAGGCCGATACACTGAAGCTTTCTTT. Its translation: CASRLTGRYTEAFF.

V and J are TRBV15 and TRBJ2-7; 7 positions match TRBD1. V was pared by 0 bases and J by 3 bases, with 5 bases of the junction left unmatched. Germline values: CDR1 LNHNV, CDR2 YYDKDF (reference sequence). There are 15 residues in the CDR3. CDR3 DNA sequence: TGTGCCACCAGCAGAGATGCCACAGGGGTCTACGAGCAGTACTTC. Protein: CATSRDATGVYEQYF.

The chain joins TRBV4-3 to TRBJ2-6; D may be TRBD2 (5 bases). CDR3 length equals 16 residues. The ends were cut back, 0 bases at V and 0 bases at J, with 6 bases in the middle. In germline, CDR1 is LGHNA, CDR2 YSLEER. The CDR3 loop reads CASSQERVSGANVLTF. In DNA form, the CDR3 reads TGCGCCAGCAGCCAAGAGAGGGTCTCTGGGGCCAACGTCCTGACTTTC.

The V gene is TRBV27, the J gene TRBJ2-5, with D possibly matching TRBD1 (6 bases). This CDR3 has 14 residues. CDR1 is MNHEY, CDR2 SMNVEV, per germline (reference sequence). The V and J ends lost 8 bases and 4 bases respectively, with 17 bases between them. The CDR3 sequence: CASRNRALPETQYF. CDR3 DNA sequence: TGTGCCAGCCGAAACAGGGCTCTCCCAGAGACCCAGTACTTC.

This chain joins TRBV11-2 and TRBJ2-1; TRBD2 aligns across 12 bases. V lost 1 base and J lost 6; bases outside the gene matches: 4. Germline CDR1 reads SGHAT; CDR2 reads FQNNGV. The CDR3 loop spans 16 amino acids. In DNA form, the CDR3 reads TGTGCCAGCAGCTTAGGCTCACTAGCGGGGGGCAATGAGCAGTTCTTC. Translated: CASSLGSLAGGNEQFF.

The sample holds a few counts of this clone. CDR3 DNA sequence: TGTGCCAGCAGCTTTACAGAGTCCTACACCTTC. Its translation is CASSFTESYTF. V and J are TRBV7-2 and TRBJ1-2; D gene unclear. This CDR3 is built from 11 residues. V lost 3 bases and J 10 bases, leaving 9 bases between the germline ends. Per germline, CDR1 SGHTA and CDR2 FQGNSA. The entire variable domain, with the rest obtained from reference TRBV7-2 and TRBJ1-2, is as follows: GAGVSQSPSNKVTEKGKDVELRCDPISGHTALYWYRQSLGQGLEFLIYFQGNSAPDKSGLPSDRFSAERTGGSVSTLTIQRTQQEDSAVYLCASSFTESYTFGSGTRLTVV.

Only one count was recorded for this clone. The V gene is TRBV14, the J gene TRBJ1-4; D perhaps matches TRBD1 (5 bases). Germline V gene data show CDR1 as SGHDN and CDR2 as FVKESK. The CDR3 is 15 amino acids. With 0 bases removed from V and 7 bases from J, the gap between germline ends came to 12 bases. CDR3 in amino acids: CASSQERQRGEKLFF. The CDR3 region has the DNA TGTGCCAGCAGCCAAGAACGGCAAAGGGGTGAAAAACTGTTTTTT.

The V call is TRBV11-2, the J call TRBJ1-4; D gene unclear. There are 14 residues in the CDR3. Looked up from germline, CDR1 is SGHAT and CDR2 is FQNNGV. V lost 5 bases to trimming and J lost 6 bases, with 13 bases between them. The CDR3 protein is CASSPSRRDEKLFF. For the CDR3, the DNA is TGTGCCAGCAGCCCCTCCCGGCGGGATGAAAAACTGTTTTTT.

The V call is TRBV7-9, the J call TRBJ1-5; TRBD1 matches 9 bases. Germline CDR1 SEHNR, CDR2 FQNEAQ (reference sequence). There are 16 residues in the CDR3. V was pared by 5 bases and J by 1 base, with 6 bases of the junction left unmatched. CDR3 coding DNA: TGTGCCAGCAGCCACGCGACAGGGGGAAGCAATCAGCCCCAGCATTTT. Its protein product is CASSHATGGSNQPQHF.

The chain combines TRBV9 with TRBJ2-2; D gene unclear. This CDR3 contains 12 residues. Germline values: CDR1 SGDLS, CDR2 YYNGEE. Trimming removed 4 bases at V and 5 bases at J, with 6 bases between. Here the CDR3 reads CASSIYTGELFF. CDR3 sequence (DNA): TGTGCCAGCAGCATATATACCGGGGAGCTGTTTTTT.

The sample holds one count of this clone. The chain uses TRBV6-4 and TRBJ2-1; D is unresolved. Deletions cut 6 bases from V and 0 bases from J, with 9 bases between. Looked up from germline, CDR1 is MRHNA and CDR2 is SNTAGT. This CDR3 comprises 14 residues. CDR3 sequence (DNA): TGTGCCAGCAGCCGGTTTCTCTCCTACAATGAGCAGTTCTTC. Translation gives CASSRFLSYNEQFF.

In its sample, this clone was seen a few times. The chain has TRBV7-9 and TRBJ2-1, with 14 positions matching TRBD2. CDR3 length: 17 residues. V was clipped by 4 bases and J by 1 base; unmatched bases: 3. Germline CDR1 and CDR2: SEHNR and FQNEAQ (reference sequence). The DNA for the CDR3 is TGTGCCAGCAGCTCGGGACTAGCGGGAGAATCCTACAATGAGCAGTTCTTC. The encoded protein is CASSSGLAGESYNEQFF.

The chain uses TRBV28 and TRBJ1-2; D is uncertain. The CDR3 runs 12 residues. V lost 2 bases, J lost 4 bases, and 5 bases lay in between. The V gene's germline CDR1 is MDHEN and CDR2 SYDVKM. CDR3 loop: CASSLGSYGYTF. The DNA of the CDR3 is TGTGCCAGCAGTTTAGGGAGCTATGGCTACACCTTC.

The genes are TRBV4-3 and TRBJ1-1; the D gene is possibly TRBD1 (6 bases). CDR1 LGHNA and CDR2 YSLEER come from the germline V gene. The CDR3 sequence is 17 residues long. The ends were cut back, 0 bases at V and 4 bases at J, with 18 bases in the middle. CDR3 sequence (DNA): TGCGCCAGCAGCCAAGAGTGGGAAGAACAGGGCGTCACTGAAGCTTTCTTT. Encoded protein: CASSQEWEEQGVTEAFF.

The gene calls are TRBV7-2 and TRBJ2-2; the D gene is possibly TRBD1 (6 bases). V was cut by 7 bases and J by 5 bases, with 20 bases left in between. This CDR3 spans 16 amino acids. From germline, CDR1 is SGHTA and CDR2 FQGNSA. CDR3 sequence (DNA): TGTGCCAGCATCCGACCCCAGGACAGCTTAACCGGGGAGCTGTTTTTT. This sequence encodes CASIRPQDSLTGELFF.

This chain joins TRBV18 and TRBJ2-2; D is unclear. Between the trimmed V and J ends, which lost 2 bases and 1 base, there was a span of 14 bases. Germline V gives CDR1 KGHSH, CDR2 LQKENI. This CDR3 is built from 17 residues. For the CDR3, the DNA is TGTGCCAGCTCACCAGTATTAGCATCCGGGAACACCGGGGAGCTGTTTTTT. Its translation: CASSPVLASGNTGELFF.

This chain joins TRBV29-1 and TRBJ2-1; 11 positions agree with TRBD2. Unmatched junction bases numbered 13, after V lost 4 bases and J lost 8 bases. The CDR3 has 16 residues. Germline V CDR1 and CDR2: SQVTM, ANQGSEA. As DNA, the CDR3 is TGCAGCGTTGTTACTAGCGGGAGCTTCCTTTTCGATGAGCAGTTCTTC. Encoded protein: CSVVTSGSFLFDEQFF.

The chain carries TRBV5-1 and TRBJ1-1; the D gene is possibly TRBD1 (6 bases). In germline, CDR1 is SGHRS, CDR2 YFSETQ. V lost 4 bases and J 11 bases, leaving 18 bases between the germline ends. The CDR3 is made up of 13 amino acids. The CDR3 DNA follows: TGCGCCAGCAGCCCCGAGACCCAGGGGACGGCTTTCTTT. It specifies CASSPETQGTAFF.